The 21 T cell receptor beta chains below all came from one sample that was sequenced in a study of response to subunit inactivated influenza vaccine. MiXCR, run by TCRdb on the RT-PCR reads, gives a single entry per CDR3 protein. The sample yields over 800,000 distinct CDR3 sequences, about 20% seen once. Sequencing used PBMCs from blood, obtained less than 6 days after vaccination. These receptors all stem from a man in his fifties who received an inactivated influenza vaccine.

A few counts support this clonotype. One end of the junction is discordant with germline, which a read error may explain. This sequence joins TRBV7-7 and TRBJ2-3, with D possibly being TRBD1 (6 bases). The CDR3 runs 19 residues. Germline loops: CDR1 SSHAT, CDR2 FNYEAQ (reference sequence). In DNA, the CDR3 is TGTGCTAGCAGCTGCCATCTCCGAAGACAGGATAGGAGGCCAGATACGCAGTATTTT. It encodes CASSCHLRRQDRRPDTQYF.

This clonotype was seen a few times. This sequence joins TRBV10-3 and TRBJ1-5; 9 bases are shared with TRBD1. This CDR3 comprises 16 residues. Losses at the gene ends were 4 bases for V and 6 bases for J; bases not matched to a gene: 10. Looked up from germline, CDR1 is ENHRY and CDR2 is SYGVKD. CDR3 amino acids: CAISASDRGGGQPQHF. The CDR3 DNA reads TGTGCCATCAGTGCGTCTGACAGGGGGGGCGGTCAGCCCCAGCATTTT.

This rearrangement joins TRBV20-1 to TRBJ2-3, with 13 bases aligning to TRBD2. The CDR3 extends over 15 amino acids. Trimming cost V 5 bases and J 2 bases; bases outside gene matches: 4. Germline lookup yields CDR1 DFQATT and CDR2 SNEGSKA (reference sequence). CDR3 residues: CSAEGLAGNTDTQYF. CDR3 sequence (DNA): TGCAGTGCTGAGGGACTAGCGGGAAACACAGATACGCAGTATTTT.

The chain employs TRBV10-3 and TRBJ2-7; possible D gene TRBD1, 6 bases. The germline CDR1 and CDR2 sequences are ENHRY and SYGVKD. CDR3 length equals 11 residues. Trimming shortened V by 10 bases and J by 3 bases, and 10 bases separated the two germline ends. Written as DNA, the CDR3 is TGTGCCACCTTACAGGGCTACGAGCAGTACTTC. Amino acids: CATLQGYEQYF.

CDR3 DNA sequence: TGCAGTGCTAGTATCCGGCTTAGGGCACCCCTCCACTTT. Amino acids: CSASIRLRAPLHF. The rearrangement uses TRBV20-1 and TRBJ1-6; D remains ambiguous. The length of the CDR3 is 13 residues. CDR1 and CDR2 from the germline V gene are DFQATT and SNEGSKA (reference sequence). V was shortened by 3 bases and J by 11 bases, with 14 bases between the two germline ends.

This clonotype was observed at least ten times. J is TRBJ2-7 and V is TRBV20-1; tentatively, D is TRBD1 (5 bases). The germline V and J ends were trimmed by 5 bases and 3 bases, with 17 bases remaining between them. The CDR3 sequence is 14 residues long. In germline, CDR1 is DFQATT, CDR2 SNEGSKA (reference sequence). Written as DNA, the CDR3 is TGCAGTGCTCTTCAGGGTTTCCTTCACTACGAGCAGTACTTC. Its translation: CSALQGFLHYEQYF.

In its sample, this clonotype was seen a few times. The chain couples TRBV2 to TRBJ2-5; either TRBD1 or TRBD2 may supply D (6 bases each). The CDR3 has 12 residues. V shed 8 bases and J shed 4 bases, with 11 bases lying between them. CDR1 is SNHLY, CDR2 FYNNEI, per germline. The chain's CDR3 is CASRPGAETQYF. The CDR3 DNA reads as TGTGCCAGCCGACCGGGGGCAGAGACCCAGTACTTC.

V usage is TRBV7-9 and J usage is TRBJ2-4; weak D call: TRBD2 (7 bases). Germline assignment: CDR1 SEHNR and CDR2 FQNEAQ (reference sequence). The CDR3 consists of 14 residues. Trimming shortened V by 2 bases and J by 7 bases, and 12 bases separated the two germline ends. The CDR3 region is CASSLSRGANIQYF. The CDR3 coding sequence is TGTGCCAGCAGCTTATCCCGGGGGGCTAACATTCAGTACTTC.

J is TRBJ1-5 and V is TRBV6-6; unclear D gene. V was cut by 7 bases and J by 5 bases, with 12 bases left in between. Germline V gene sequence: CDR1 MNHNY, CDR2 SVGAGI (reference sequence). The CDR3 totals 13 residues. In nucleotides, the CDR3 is TGTGCCAGCATCCGGAGCGGGGATCAGCCCCAGCATTTT. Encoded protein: CASIRSGDQPQHF.

The CDR3 nucleotides read TGTGCCAGCAGCTTAGGGACAGGGGTAGGAGAGACCCAGTACTTC. This encodes CASSLGTGVGETQYF. The rearrangement links TRBV11-2 to TRBJ2-5; 9 nucleotides match TRBD1. CDR1 is SGHAT and CDR2 is FQNNGV in the germline V gene. There are 15 residues in the CDR3. V shed 1 base, J shed 4 bases, and the junction held 4 bases outside the gene matches.

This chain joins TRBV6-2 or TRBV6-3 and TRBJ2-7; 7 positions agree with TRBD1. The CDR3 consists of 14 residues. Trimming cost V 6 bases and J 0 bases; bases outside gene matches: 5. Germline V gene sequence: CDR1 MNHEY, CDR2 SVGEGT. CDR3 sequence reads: CASRQRDSSYEQYF. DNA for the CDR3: TGTGCCAGCAGACAACGGGACAGCTCCTACGAGCAGTACTTC.

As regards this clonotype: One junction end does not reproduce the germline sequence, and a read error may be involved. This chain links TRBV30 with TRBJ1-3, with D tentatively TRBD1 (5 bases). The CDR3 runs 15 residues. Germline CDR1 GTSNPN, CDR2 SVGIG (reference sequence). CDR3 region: CGWSLGDSSGNTIYF. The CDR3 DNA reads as TGTGGCTGGAGCCTGGGAGACAGCTCTGGAAACACCATATATTTT.

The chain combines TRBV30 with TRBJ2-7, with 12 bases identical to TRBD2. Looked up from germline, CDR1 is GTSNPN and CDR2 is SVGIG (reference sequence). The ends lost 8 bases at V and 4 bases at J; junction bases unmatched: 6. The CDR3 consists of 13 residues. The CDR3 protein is CALELAGGYEQYF. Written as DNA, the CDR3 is TGTGCCCTGGAACTAGCGGGGGGTTACGAGCAGTACTTC.

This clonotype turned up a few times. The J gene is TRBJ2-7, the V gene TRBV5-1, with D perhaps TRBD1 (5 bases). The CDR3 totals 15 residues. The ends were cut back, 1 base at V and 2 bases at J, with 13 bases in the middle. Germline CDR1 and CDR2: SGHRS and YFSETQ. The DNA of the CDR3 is TGCGCCAGCAGCTTGATCACAAGGGGCCCCTACGAGCAGTACTTC. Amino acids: CASSLITRGPYEQYF.

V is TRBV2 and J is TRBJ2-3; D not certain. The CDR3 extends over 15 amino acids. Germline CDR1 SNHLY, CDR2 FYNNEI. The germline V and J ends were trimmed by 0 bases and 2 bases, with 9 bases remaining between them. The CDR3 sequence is CASSEASTITDTQYF. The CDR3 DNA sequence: TGTGCCAGCAGTGAAGCCTCAACTATCACAGATACGCAGTATTTT. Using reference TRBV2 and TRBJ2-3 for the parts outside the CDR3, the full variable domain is EPEVTQTPSHQVTQMGQEVILRCVPISNHLYFYWYRQILGQKVEFLVSFYNNEISEKSEIFDDQFSVERPDGSNFTLKIRSTKLEDSAMYFCASSEASTITDTQYFGPGTRLTVL.

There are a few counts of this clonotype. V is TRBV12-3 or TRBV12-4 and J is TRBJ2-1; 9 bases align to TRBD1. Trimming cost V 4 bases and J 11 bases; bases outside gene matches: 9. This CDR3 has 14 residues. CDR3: CASSYNRQGGKQFF. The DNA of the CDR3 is TGTGCCAGCAGTTATAACCGACAGGGGGGTAAGCAGTTCTTC.

The CDR3 DNA is TGTGCCAGCAGTTTCGCCCAAGCGGGAGGTATCGATGAGCAGTTCTTC. Translation gives CASSFAQAGGIDEQFF. The V gene is TRBV12-3 or TRBV12-4, the J gene TRBJ2-1; 9 nucleotides match TRBD2. Trimming removed 3 bases from V and 8 bases from J; junction bases left unmatched: 11. This CDR3 spans 16 amino acids.

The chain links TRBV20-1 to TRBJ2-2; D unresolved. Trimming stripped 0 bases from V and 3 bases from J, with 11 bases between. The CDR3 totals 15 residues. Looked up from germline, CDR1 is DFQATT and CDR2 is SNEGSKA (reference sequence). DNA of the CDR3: TGCAGTGCTAGAGATCCAAGCTATCACACCGGGGAGCTGTTTTTT. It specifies CSARDPSYHTGELFF.

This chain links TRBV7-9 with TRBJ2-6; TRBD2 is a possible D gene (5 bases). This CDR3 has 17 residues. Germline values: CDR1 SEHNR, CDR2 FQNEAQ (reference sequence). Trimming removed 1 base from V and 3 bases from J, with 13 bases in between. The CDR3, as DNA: TGTGCCAGCAGCTTAGATGGCGGGTTTGGTGGGGCCAACGTCCTGACTTTC. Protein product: CASSLDGGFGGANVLTF.

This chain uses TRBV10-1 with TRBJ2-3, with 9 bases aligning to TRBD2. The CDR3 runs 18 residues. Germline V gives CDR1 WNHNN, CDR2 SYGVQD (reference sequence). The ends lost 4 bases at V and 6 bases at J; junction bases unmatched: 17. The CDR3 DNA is TGCGCCAGCAGTGCCTCCAGGGTAGCGGGGGTTCGAGACGATACGCAGTATTTT. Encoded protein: CASSASRVAGVRDDTQYF.

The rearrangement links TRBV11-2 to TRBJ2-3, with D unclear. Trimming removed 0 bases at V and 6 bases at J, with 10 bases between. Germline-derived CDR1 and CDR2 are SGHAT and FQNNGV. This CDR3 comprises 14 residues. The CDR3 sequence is CASSLDFMGDTQYF. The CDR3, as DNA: TGTGCCAGCAGCTTAGATTTTATGGGGGATACGCAGTATTTT.